The present TCR beta chain was sequenced within a study of blood T cell repertoires in COVID-19. About the research overall: From the United States, Italy and Spain came samples of acute and convalescent COVID-19. PBMCs, B-cell-depleted T cells, or T cells provided the cDNA or gDNA that made up the material.

Cohort placement rested on clinical history that participants reported themselves. CDR1 and CDR2 (germline): MNHNS, SASEGT. This CDR3 spans 16 amino acids. With V trimmed by 4 bases and J by 4 bases, 5 bases remained unmatched. This clone was counted only a few times. Original data processing: Quantification of nucleated cells was approximated via reference gene primer amplification. Method: immunoSEQ multiplex PCR; TCRdb's copy keeps in-frame clones and lacks some. V and J calls and clone size are those listed in that table; D and trimming were worked out from the DNA. Of about 200,000 clones in the sample, roughly nine tenths were seen once.

Material: PBMCs or T cells enriched from blood (not recorded which). This receptor was obtained from a woman aged 40-49 years with acute COVID-19. J is TRBJ2-2 and V is TRBV6-1; 11 nucleotides align to TRBD2. This CDR3 is CASSVHTSGGTGELFF. CDR3 nucleotides: TGTGCCAGCAGTGTCCATACTAGCGGGGGCACCGGGGAGCTGTTTTTT.